The T cell receptor beta chain under discussion was sequenced for a study of T cells of healthy individuals (dated by TCRdb to between 2018 and 2020). V is pared back by 6 bases and J by 1 base, with 12 bases lying between the germline termini. Including the terminal cysteine and phenylalanine, the CDR3 comprises 13 residues. Of all the DNA, just the CDR3 is kept, 39 bases in frame from base 1. CDR1 and CDR2 were assigned from the germline V gene as SQVTM and ANQGSEA. This clonotype was seen many times. What antigen it recognizes has not been identified. Base qualities are not recorded, but no much larger clone differs from it by a single base. The library came from 5' RACE. Sequenced on an Illumina MiSeq. Through fastp at Q25 and MiXCR, TCRdb rebuilt clones from the public reads, retaining in-frame beta chains. Rows merge per CDR3 protein into single entries with the most common DNA and genes. The sample includes about 96,000 distinct CDR3 sequences, with roughly 18% observed a single time. The ten largest clones take up 6.2% of the sample.

The TCR comes from a human donor in good health. The V and J genes are TRBV29-1 and TRBJ2-5, and possibly TRBD2, on 5 matching bases. The nucleotide sequence reads TGCAGCGTAGGACGGGATGTCCAAGAGACCCAGTACTTC. Protein translation: CSVGRDVQETQYF.